The rows below give T cell receptor beta chains drawn from one sample of a study of vaccination and CD4 T cells after COVID-19. These receptors lack a known antigen. Each CDR3 protein gets one entry after TCRdb re-called the PCR reads with MiXCR. The sample holds some 22,000 distinct CDR3 sequences, about 62% seen once. The specimen was CD4+ T cells from blood, cultured in vitro, collected before SARS-CoV-2 vaccination. The receptors were gathered from a human donor who received a COVID-19 vaccine. The CDR3 runs from the conserved cysteine through the conserved F or W. A D gene is named only where the DNA matches it firmly. Expanded clones are given a class, and other clones once, few, many or no size at all.

CDR3 DNA | CDR3 protein | clone size | J gene | D gene | V gene
TGCAGTGCTAGGGACACCGGGACAGCGGGCCTCTATGGCTACACCTTC | CSARDTGTAGLYGYTF | - | TRBJ1-2 | TRBD1 | TRBV20-1
TGTGCCAGCAGCCCCCGGACAGGGACGGCCAAAAACATTCAGTACTTC | CASSPRTGTAKNIQYF | few | TRBJ2-4 | TRBD1 | TRBV7-9
TGCGCCAGCAGCCCGAGCGCTAACTATGGCTACACCTTC | CASSPSANYGYTF | - | TRBJ1-2 | - | TRBV5-1
TGTGCCAGCAGTTACAGGGTTATCGACACCGGGGAGCTGTTTTTT | CASSYRVIDTGELFF | - | TRBJ2-2 | - | TRBV12-3/TRBV12-4
TGCAGTGCTAGACAAAGGAGGGCCCAGCATTTT | CSARQRRAQHF | few | TRBJ1-5 | - | TRBV20-1
TGTGCCAGCAGCTTAATACATGGACAGGGGGACTCCTACGAGCAGTACTTC | CASSLIHGQGDSYEQYF | once | TRBJ2-7 | TRBD1 | TRBV7-9
TGTGCCAGCAGTGATCTGGAGGGGGCACGGGGCTACACCTTC | CASSDLEGARGYTF | few | TRBJ1-2 | TRBD1 | TRBV25-1
TGTGCCAGCAGTTACCCCGCGACAGATACGCAGTATTTT | CASSYPATDTQYF | - | TRBJ2-3 | - | TRBV6-5
TGTGCCAGCAGTGAGAATAGGCGAAACACAGATACGCAGTATTTT | CASSENRRNTDTQYF | - | TRBJ2-3 | - | TRBV2
TGTGCCAGCAGTGAAGGTTTAGAGCGGGGGGTAGCAGATACGCAGTATTTT | CASSEGLERGVADTQYF | - | TRBJ2-3 | TRBD2 | TRBV2
TGTGCCAGCAGCTTTCAGGGGAATGGTGAAGCTTTCTTT | CASSFQGNGEAFF | - | TRBJ1-1 | - | TRBV7-9
TGTGCCAGCAGCCCGGGACAGGGGTACACCGGGGAGCTGTTTTTT | CASSPGQGYTGELFF | few | TRBJ2-2 | TRBD1 | TRBV7-3
TGCAGTGCTAGAGATCTAGGGGGCTCTTCTCTTCGATCGGAGCGTTGGGGCCCCTACACCTTC | CSARDLGGSSLRSERWGPYTF | few | TRBJ1-2 | TRBD1 | TRBV20-1
TGTGCCAGCAGTGCTCAACTGGATTCACCCCTCCACTTT | CASSAQLDSPLHF | - | TRBJ1-6 | - | TRBV6-1